This T cell receptor beta chain stems from a study of blood T cells in healthy people across ages. A second PCR, run for about 6 to 11 cycles, used a sample-barcoded 5' primer plus a J-beta primer mix. Each single sample gave us at least 2.5 million CDR3-containing paired-end reads. TCRdb reprocessed the 5' RACE reads with MiXCR, giving one entry per CDR3 protein. In the table there are approximately 360,000 distinct CDR3 sequences, 50% to 60% of which are singletons. General study points: Older age coincided with a roughly linear decline in TCR beta diversity per million T cells.

The authors isolated at least 6 million PBMCs per sample. This clonotype was detected a few times. Its antigen is currently unknown. This CDR3 is built from 17 residues. CDR1 and CDR2 (germline): MNHEY, SMNVEV (reference sequence). Sequencing used blood. The chain is built from TRBV27 and TRBJ2-7; D may be TRBD1 (6 bases). The end of the DNA is better explained by TRBJ2-5, so the J call may be wrong. The receptor's source is a man between 60 and 75 years old in good health. CDR3 sequence reads: CASSTQQGGQIIGTQYF. Here the CDR3 DNA reads TGTGCCAGCAGTACCCAACAGGGCGGCCAGATAATAGGGACCCAGTACTTC.